This T cell receptor (beta chain) was identified in a study of CD8 T cells in ankylosing spondylitis. Findings of the study overall: Earlier reports found some motif variants in synovial fluid and blood in reactive arthritis. Peripheral blood held disease-linked clones only at relatively low frequency, and these were CD8+. Seven to nine highly homologous variants formed a TCR beta motif that appeared characteristic of ankylosing spondylitis blood.

This clonotype was found many times. Its matching antigen is unknown. The germline V gene has CDR1 SQVTM and CDR2 ANQGSEA. CDR3 length: 12 amino acids. Trimming stripped 5 bases from V and 2 bases from J, with 9 bases between. By quantitative 5'-RACE with molecular barcodes, the TCR beta libraries were made. TCRdb reprocessed the 5' RACE reads via MiXCR and lists one record per CDR3 protein. The table has 150,000 to 200,000 distinct CDR3 sequences, roughly 12% seen once. V usage is TRBV29-1 and J usage is TRBJ1-2; no clear D gene. Sequencing was done on a sample of blood, either unsorted or a sorted T cell fraction (not recorded which). The clonotype comes from a male donor with ankylosing spondylitis or in good health (not recorded which). CDR3 DNA: TGCAGCGTTCCTGACATAAACTATGGCTACACCTTC. Its translation is CSVPDINYGYTF.